One and the same sample provided the 28 T cell receptor beta chains below, sequenced in a study of control samples from healthy donors and cancer patients. Generated by immunoSEQ multiplex PCR, the TCRdb table keeps only in-frame clones and is missing some. This sample has tens of thousands of clones, with approximately 94% found just once. The sequenced material came from PBMCs. The source is a woman in her forties with lung cancer.

The CDR3 region has the DNA TGTGCCAGCAGCTTAGGCAGGGGCCAGAGTGGAAACACCATATATTTT. Protein product: CASSLGRGQSGNTIYF. J is TRBJ1-3 and V is TRBV7-6, with D perhaps matching TRBD1 (6 bases). Germline CDR1 is SGHVS and CDR2 is FNYEAQ. The CDR3 is 16 amino acids. V gave up 1 base and J gave up 3 bases, with 13 bases separating them.

Written as DNA, the CDR3 is TGTGCCAGCAGCTTAGGGGGGGCCAATGAGCAGTTCTTC. It encodes CASSLGGANEQFF. The chain recombines TRBV7-3 with TRBJ2-1; a possible D gene is TRBD2 (7 bases). Trimming removed 2 bases at V and 6 bases at J, with 8 bases between. CDR1 is SGHTA and CDR2 is FQGTGA in the germline V gene. The length of the CDR3 is 13 residues.

The chain joins TRBV29-1 to TRBJ2-1; 10 nucleotides line up with TRBD2. CDR1 is SQVTM, CDR2 ANQGSEA, per germline. The CDR3 runs 14 residues. Trimming cost V 4 bases and J 7 bases; bases outside gene matches: 7. CDR3 residues: CSVASGGDYNEQFF. In nucleotides, the CDR3 is TGCAGCGTTGCAAGCGGGGGGGACTATAATGAGCAGTTCTTC.

The chain has TRBV6-6 and TRBJ2-3, with 7 bases identical to TRBD2. The CDR3 has 14 amino acids. The germline V gene encodes CDR1 MNHNY and CDR2 SVGAGI (reference sequence). The V segment lost 6 bases and the J segment 2 bases; nucleotides outside the gene matches: 5. Here the CDR3 reads CASRKAGLTDTQYF. Written as DNA, the CDR3 is TGTGCCAGCAGGAAAGCGGGGCTCACAGATACGCAGTATTTT.

The V call is TRBV5-1, the J call TRBJ2-7; D is perhaps TRBD1 or TRBD2 (5 bases each). Germline CDR1 SGHRS, CDR2 YFSETQ. The V gene lost 7 bases and the J gene lost 3 bases, with 14 bases spanning the gap. CDR3 length equals 13 residues. The CDR3 DNA reads as TGCGCCAGCGGCATGAGAGGGGACTACGAGCAGTACTTC. Translating it yields CASGMRGDYEQYF.

V and J are TRBV4-1 and TRBJ1-5; TRBD1 matches at 9 bases. This CDR3 has 17 amino acids. Germline V lookup: CDR1 MGHRA, CDR2 YSYEKL. Losses at the gene ends were 4 bases for V and 1 base for J; bases not matched to a gene: 8. CDR3 DNA: TGCGCCAGCAGCCTCGAGGGACAGGGAGGGAGCAATCAGCCCCAGCATTTT. Its translation: CASSLEGQGGSNQPQHF.

The chain links TRBV6-2 or TRBV6-3 to TRBJ2-5, with 10 bases identical to TRBD2. The CDR3 covers 16 residues. The junction had 12 bases not matched to a gene; V was cut back by 4 bases and J by 7 bases. Germline V gene lookup returns CDR1 MNHEY and CDR2 SVGEGT. The CDR3 region has the DNA TGTGCCAGCAGTTGGTTCAGCGGGGGGGCAGGCGGGACCCAGTACTTC. This translates into CASSWFSGGAGGTQYF.

The chain is built from TRBV9 and TRBJ2-7; tentatively, D is TRBD1 or TRBD2 (5 bases each). Germline V CDR1 and CDR2: SGDLS, YYNGEE. The CDR3 contains 16 residues. V was cut by 0 bases and J by 6 bases, with 19 bases left in between. CDR3: CASSVGSRGADREQYF. CDR3 in DNA: TGTGCCAGCAGCGTAGGGTCTAGAGGGGCCGACCGCGAGCAGTACTTC.

The rearrangement uses TRBV4-1 and TRBJ1-2; 7 bases line up with TRBD1. J was trimmed by 4 bases and V by 5 bases; bases with no gene match: 7. Germline assignment: CDR1 MGHRA and CDR2 YSYEKL. This CDR3 is 14 amino acids long. The CDR3 is CASSSLTGFYGYTF. CDR3 DNA sequence: TGCGCCAGCAGCTCGTTGACAGGGTTCTATGGCTACACCTTC.

The V gene is TRBV24-1, the J gene TRBJ1-1; TRBD1 matches at 8 bases. CDR1 KGHDR and CDR2 SFDVKD come from the germline V gene. The V and J ends lost 4 bases and 0 bases, in that order; junction bases with no gene match: 9. This CDR3 has 17 residues. The CDR3 here is CATSDSDRESVNTEAFF. The DNA for the CDR3 is TGTGCCACCAGTGACTCGGACAGGGAATCGGTGAACACTGAAGCTTTCTTT.

This chain joins TRBV2 and TRBJ2-7; TRBD1 aligns across 8 bases. V was clipped by 6 bases and J by 12 bases; unmatched bases: 16. The CDR3 is made up of 14 amino acids. CDR1 and CDR2 from the germline V gene are SNHLY and FYNNEI. Here the CDR3 DNA reads TGTGCCAGCAGCACAAGGACAGGGCGGAGTGTCCTGTACTTC. Its translation is CASSTRTGRSVLYF.

This clone appeared once. V is TRBV11-2 and J is TRBJ2-2; TRBD1 might be the D (6 bases). V was clipped by 1 base and J by 4 bases, with 10 bases between them. CDR1 is SGHAT and CDR2 is FQNNGV in the germline V gene. CDR3 length equals 15 residues. The CDR3 nucleotides read TGTGCCAGCAGCTTAGCCGGGACAACCACCGGGGAGCTGTTTTTT. Protein product: CASSLAGTTTGELFF.

The V and J genes are TRBV9 and TRBJ2-3, with 7 bases identical to TRBD2. V was clipped by 1 base and J by 3 bases; unmatched bases: 2. This CDR3 has 14 residues. Germline V gene lookup returns CDR1 SGDLS and CDR2 YYNGEE. The CDR3 is CASSVSGGTDTQYF. The CDR3 DNA is TGTGCCAGCAGCGTATCCGGGGGGACAGATACGCAGTATTTT.

V gene TRBV11-2 combines with J gene TRBJ2-4; perhaps TRBD2 as D (6 bases). The CDR3 is made up of 18 amino acids. Deletions cut 3 bases from V and 0 bases from J, with 18 bases between. Germline V lookup: CDR1 SGHAT, CDR2 FQNNGV. The CDR3 region is CASSFGLRRELAKNIQYF. In DNA, the CDR3 is TGTGCCAGCAGCTTCGGACTACGGAGGGAACTAGCCAAAAACATTCAGTACTTC.

The chain recombines TRBV9 with TRBJ1-4; D is uncertain. The CDR3 covers 15 residues. Deletions cut 0 bases from V and 0 bases from J, with 6 bases between. CDR1 is SGDLS, CDR2 YYNGEE, per germline. This chain's CDR3 is CASSVAPSTNEKLFF. CDR3 nucleotide sequence: TGTGCCAGCAGCGTAGCTCCATCAACTAATGAAAAACTGTTTTTT.

The rearrangement links TRBV12-3 or TRBV12-4 to TRBJ1-4; no reliable D call. V gave up 6 bases and J gave up 10 bases, with 9 bases separating them. This CDR3 is built from 11 residues. The chain's CDR3 is CASSYGLKLFF. As DNA, the CDR3 is TGTGCCAGCAGCTATGGACTAAAACTGTTTTTT.

This clone has a single count. The J gene is TRBJ2-1, the V gene TRBV7-9; D gene ambiguous. Trimming cost V 3 bases and J 8 bases, with 14 bases left between them. Germline CDR1 and CDR2: SEHNR and FQNEAQ (reference sequence). The CDR3 is 14 residues long. CDR3: CASSLGSLSYEQFF. DNA for the CDR3: TGTGCCAGCAGCTTGGGTAGCCTATCTTATGAGCAGTTCTTC.

V usage is TRBV18 and J usage is TRBJ1-2; 7 nucleotides line up with TRBD1. CDR1 KGHSH and CDR2 LQKENI come from the germline V gene. CDR3 length equals 15 residues. The ends lost 3 bases at V and 3 bases at J; junction bases unmatched: 7. CDR3 amino acids: CASSPYRGPDYGYTF. DNA of the CDR3: TGTGCCAGCTCACCCTACAGGGGCCCCGACTATGGCTACACCTTC.

V gene TRBV3-1 (or the pseudogene TRBV3-2) combines with J gene TRBJ2-7, with unresolved D. V was shortened by 1 base and J by 2 bases, with 6 bases between the two germline ends. Germline CDR1 reads LGHDT; CDR2 reads YNNKEL (reference sequence). CDR3 size: 13 residues. The CDR3 DNA sequence: TGTGCCAGCAGCCAAGCGAACACCTACGAGCAGTACTTC. This gives the protein CASSQANTYEQYF.

The V gene is TRBV6-2 or TRBV6-3, the J gene TRBJ1-1; no clear D. From germline, CDR1 is MNHEY and CDR2 SVGEGT. Trimming removed 7 bases at V and 4 bases at J, with 13 bases between. The CDR3 runs 13 residues. CDR3 residues: CASTPVGITEAFF. The CDR3 DNA sequence: TGTGCCAGCACCCCGGTGGGAATCACTGAAGCTTTCTTT.

The chain employs TRBV5-8 and TRBJ2-5, with 10 bases lining up with TRBD1. V was pared by 5 bases and J by 2 bases, with 6 bases of the junction left unmatched. Germline V gene lookup returns CDR1 SGHTS and CDR2 YDEGEE. The CDR3 length is 15 residues. The CDR3 sequence is CASRTGTGEQETQYF. The CDR3 DNA reads TGTGCCAGCAGAACCGGGACAGGGGAACAAGAGACCCAGTACTTC.

This clone appeared a single time. The rearrangement uses TRBV19 and TRBJ2-7, with TRBD1 matching over 8 bases. V lost 5 bases, J lost 3 bases, and 3 bases stayed unmatched. Per the germline V gene, CDR1 is LNHDA and CDR2 is SQIVND (reference sequence). This CDR3 has 13 residues. CDR3 sequence (DNA): TGTGCCAGTAGTCAGGGGGCTATCTACGAGCAGTACTTC. Encoded protein: CASSQGAIYEQYF. Together with reference TRBV19 and TRBJ2-7, the CDR3 gives the full variable domain: DGGITQSPKYLFRKEGQNVTLSCEQNLNHDAMYWYRQDPGQGLRLIYYSQIVNDFQKGDIAEGYSVSREKKESFPLTVTSAQKNPTAFYLCASSQGAIYEQYFGPGTRLTVT.

V and J are TRBV13 and TRBJ2-2; 8 bases map to TRBD2. There are 17 residues in the CDR3. V lost 5 bases and J lost 5; bases outside the gene matches: 13. Germline V gene sequence: CDR1 PRHDT, CDR2 FYEKMQ (reference sequence). CDR3 loop: CASSAGGGVKGTGELFF. In DNA form, the CDR3 reads TGTGCCAGCAGCGCGGGGGGCGGAGTAAAGGGAACCGGGGAGCTGTTTTTT.

This chain uses TRBV4-1 with TRBJ1-2; D is unresolved. The CDR3 covers 13 residues. Trimming cost V 4 bases and J 6 bases, with 12 bases left between them. Germline values: CDR1 MGHRA, CDR2 YSYEKL. CDR3 sequence (DNA): TGCGCCAGCAGCCCGCGGCTCGTTGATGGCTACACCTTC. Translating gives CASSPRLVDGYTF.

The rearrangement links TRBV7-8 to TRBJ1-6, with 8 bases lining up with TRBD1. Germline-derived CDR1 and CDR2 are SGHVS and FQNEAQ. The CDR3 consists of 13 residues. Trimming at V came to 6 bases and at J to 8 bases, leaving 3 bases not matched to a gene. The CDR3 bases are TGTGCCAGCAGGTCAGGGGGCGATTCACCCCTCCACTTT. This sequence encodes CASRSGGDSPLHF.

This sequence joins TRBV5-1 and TRBJ2-2; 8 bases map to TRBD1. The V gene's germline CDR1 is SGHRS and CDR2 YFSETQ. The V gene end was trimmed by 0 bases and the J gene end by 4 bases; junction bases not matched to a gene: 11. This CDR3 has 18 residues. CDR3 residues: CASSLEGGTGLFTGELFF. The CDR3 DNA follows: TGCGCCAGCAGCTTGGAAGGCGGGACAGGACTGTTCACCGGGGAGCTGTTTTTT.

CDR3 amino acids: CASSLWQSSYNEQFF. In DNA form, the CDR3 reads TGTGCCAGCAGCTTATGGCAAAGCTCCTACAATGAGCAGTTCTTC. The genes are TRBV7-2 and TRBJ2-1; the D is unclear. The CDR3 is 15 residues long. Germline V lookup: CDR1 SGHTA, CDR2 FQGNSA. Trimming cost V 2 bases and J 0 bases, with 8 bases left between them. The variable domain in full, completed from reference TRBV7-2 and TRBJ2-1, reads GAGVSQSPSNKVTEKGKDVELRCDPISGHTALYWYRQSLGQGLEFLIYFQGNSAPDKSGLPSDRFSAERTGGSVSTLTIQRTQQEDSAVYLCASSLWQSSYNEQFFGPGTRLTVL.

This chain joins TRBV5-1 and TRBJ1-5, with D perhaps matching TRBD1 (6 bases). The ends were cut back, 4 bases at V and 4 bases at J, with 18 bases in the middle. The V gene's germline CDR1 is SGHRS and CDR2 YFSETQ. This CDR3 has 16 residues. For the CDR3, the DNA is TGCGCCAGCAGCCCAGATCCCGGGACAAAAAATCAGCCCCAGCATTTT. It specifies CASSPDPGTKNQPQHF.